The clone carrying this T cell receptor (beta chain) was detected only a few times. Its antigen is not identified. This record belongs to a study of OX40 agonist ivuxolimab in advanced cancers. Study overall: Ivuxolimab is an agonistic anti-OX40 (CD134) antibody, and patients were treated with it. At doses from 0.01 to 10 mg/kg, patients were given intravenous ivuxolimab every 2 weeks. Among those enrolled, mean age was roughly 62 years (range roughly 23 to 85) and 82.7% were male.

TCRdb's copy holds only in-frame clones and misses some; the assay was immunoSEQ multiplex PCR. Of about 59,000 clones listed, less than 85% are singletons. Study-wide findings and caveats: Nonresponders included some who also had low normalized T-cell clonal expansion.

The CDR3 spans 14 residues. J was trimmed by 4 bases and V by 1 base; bases with no gene match: 4. The germline V gene has CDR1 SGHRS and CDR2 YFSETQ. Source: CD4+ or CD8+ T cells sorted from blood, taken in a trial of the OX40 agonist ivuxolimab. J is TRBJ2-7 and V is TRBV5-1; 8 nucleotides align to TRBD2. This receptor was identified in an adult with an advanced solid tumor such as melanoma, head and neck, liver or kidney cancer. CDR3 nucleotide sequence: TGCGCCAGCAGCTTGTCGGGGGGGAATTACGAGCAGTACTTC. Residues: CASSLSGGNYEQYF.